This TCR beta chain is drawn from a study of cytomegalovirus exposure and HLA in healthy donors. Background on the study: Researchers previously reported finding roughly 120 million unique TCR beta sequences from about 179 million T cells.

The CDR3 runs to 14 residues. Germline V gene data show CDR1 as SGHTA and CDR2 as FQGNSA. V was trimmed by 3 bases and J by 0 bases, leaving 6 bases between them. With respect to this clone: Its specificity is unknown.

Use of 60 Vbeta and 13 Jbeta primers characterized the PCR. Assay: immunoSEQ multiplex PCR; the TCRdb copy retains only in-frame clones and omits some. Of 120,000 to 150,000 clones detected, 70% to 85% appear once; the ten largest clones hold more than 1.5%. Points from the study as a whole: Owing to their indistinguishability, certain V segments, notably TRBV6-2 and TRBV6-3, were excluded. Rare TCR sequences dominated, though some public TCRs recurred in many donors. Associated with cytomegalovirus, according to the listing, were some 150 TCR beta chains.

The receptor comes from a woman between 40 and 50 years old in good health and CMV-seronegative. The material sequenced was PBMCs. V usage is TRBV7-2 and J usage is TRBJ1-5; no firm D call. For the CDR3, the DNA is TGTGCCAGCAGCTTGACAAATAGCAATCAGCCCCAGCATTTT. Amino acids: CASSLTNSNQPQHF.